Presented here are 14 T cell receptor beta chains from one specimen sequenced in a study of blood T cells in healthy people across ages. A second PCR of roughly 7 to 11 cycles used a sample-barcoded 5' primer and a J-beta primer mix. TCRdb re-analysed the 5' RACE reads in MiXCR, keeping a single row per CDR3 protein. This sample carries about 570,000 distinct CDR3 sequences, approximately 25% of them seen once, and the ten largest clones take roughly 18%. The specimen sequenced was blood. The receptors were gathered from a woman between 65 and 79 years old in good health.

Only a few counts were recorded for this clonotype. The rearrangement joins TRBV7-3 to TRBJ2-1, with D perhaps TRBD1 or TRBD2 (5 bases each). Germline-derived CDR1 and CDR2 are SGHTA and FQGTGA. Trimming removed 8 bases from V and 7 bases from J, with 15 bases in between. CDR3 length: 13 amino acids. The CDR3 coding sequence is TGTGCCAGCTCAACGCCGGGGCTAAATGAGCAGTTCTTC. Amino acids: CASSTPGLNEQFF.

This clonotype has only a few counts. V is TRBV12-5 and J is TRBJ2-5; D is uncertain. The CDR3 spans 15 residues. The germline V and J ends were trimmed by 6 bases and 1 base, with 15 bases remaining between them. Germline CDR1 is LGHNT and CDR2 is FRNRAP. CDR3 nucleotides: TGTGCTAGTGGAGGGCCCTACAGCAGCCAAGAGACCCAGTACTTC. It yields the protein CASGGPYSSQETQYF.

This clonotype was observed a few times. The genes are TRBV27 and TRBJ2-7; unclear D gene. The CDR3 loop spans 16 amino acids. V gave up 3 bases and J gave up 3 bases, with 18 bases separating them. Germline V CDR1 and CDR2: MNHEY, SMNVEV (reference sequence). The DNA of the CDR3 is TGTGCCAGCAGTTTGAGCCTACCGATGAGTTACTACGAGCAGTACTTC. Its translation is CASSLSLPMSYYEQYF.

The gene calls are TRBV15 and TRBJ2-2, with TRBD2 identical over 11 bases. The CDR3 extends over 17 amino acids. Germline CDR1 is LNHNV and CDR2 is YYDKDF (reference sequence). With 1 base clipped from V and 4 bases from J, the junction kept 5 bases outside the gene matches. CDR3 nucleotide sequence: TGTGCCACCAGCAGAGCTACCGGGACTAGCGGCACCGGGGAGCTGTTTTTT. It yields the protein CATSRATGTSGTGELFF.

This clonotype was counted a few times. CDR3 amino acids: CASSQWGDHAGELFF. The CDR3 bases are TGTGCCAGCAGCCAATGGGGGGATCACGCCGGGGAGCTGTTTTTT. The rearrangement links TRBV3-1 to TRBJ2-2; weak D call: TRBD2 (6 bases). With 2 bases removed from V and 6 bases from J, the gap between germline ends came to 13 bases. The CDR3 contains 15 residues. CDR1 is LGHDT and CDR2 is YNNKEL in the germline V gene (reference sequence).

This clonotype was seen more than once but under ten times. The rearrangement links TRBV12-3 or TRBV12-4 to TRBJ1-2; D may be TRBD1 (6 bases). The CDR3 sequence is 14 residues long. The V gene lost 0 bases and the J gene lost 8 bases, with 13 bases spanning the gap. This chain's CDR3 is CASSLAATGKGYTF. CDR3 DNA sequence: TGTGCCAGCAGTTTAGCCGCGACAGGCAAGGGCTACACCTTC.

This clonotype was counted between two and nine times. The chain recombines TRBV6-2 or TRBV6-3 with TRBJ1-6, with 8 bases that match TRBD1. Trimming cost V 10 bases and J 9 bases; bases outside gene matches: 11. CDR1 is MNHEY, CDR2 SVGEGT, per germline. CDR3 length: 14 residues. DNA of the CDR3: TGTGCCACTCAAGGACAGGGAAAGGTTTCACCCCTCCACTTT. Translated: CATQGQGKVSPLHF.

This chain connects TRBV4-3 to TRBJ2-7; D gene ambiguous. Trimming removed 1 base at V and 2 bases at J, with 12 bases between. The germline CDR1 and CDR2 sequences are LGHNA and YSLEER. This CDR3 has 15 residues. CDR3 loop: CASSQGAGLTYEQYF. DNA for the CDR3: TGCGCCAGCAGCCAAGGCGCTGGCCTAACCTACGAGCAGTACTTC.

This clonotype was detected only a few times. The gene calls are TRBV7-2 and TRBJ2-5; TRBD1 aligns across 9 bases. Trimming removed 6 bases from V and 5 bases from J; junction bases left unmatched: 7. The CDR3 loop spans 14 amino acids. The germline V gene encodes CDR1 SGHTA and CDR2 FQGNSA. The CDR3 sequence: CASRYRGRDETQYF. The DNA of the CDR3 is TGTGCCAGCAGGTACAGGGGGCGGGACGAGACCCAGTACTTC. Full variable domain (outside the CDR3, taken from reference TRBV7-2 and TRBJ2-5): GAGVSQSPSNKVTEKGKDVELRCDPISGHTALYWYRQSLGQGLEFLIYFQGNSAPDKSGLPSDRFSAERTGGSVSTLTIQRTQQEDSAVYLCASRYRGRDETQYFGPGTRLLVL.

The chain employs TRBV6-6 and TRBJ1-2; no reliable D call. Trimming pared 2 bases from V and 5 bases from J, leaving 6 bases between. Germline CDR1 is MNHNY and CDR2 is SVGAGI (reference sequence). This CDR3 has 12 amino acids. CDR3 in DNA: TGTGCCAGCAGTTACCAAGAGTATGGCTACACCTTC. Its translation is CASSYQEYGYTF.

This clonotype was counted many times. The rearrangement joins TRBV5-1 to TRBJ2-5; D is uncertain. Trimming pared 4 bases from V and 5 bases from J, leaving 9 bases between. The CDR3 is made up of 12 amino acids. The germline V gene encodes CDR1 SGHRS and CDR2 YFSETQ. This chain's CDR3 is CASSVGMETQYF. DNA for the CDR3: TGCGCCAGCAGCGTGGGAATGGAGACCCAGTACTTC.

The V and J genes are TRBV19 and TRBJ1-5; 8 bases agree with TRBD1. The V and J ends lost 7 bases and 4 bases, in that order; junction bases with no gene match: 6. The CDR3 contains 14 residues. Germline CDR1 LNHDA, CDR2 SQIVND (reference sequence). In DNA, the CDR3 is TGTGCCAGTACCGAAGGACAGGGTAATCAGCCCCAGCATTTT. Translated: CASTEGQGNQPQHF.

Here the CDR3 reads CASSLVGTTGAGGYTF. In DNA form, the CDR3 reads TGTGCCAGCAGCTTGGTGGGGACTACAGGGGCCGGTGGCTACACCTTC. The genes are TRBV5-4 and TRBJ1-2; TRBD1 matches 7 bases. V trimming: 0 bases; J trimming: 7 bases; junction bases outside the gene matches: 12. From germline, CDR1 is SGHNT and CDR2 YYREEE (reference sequence). CDR3 length: 16 residues.

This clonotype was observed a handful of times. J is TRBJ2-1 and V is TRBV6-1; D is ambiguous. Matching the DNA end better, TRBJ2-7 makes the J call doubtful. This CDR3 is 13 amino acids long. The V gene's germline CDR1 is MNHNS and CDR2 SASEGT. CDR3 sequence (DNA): TGTGCCAGCAGTGAATCTGAGTTGTGGGAGCAGTACTTC. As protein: CASSESELWEQYF.